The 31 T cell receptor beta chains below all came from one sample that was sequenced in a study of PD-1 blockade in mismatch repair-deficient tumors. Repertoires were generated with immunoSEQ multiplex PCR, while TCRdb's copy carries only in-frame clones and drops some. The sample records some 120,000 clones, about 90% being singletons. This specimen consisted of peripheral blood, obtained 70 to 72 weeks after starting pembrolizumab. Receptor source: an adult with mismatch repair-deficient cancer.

In DNA form, the CDR3 reads TGTGCCAGCAGTACCGGACTAGGGGCCACAGATACGCAGTATTTT. This sequence encodes CASSTGLGATDTQYF. V usage is TRBV6-6 and J usage is TRBJ2-3; 7 positions agree with TRBD2. CDR3 length: 15 amino acids. Germline CDR1 MNHNY, CDR2 SVGAGI (reference sequence). The trim removed 5 bases at V and 2 bases at J, leaving 7 bases unmatched.

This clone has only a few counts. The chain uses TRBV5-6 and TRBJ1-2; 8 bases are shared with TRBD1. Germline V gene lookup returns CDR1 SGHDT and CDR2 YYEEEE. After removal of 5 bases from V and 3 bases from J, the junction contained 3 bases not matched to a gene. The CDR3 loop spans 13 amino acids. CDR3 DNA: TGTGCCAGCAGTTCGGACAGGGACTATGGCTACACCTTC. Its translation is CASSSDRDYGYTF.

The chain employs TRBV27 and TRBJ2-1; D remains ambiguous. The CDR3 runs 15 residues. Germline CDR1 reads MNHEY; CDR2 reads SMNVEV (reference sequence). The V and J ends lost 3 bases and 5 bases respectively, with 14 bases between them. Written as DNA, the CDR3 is TGTGCCAGCAGTTTTACCGGCCGACTGGACAATGAGCAGTTCTTC. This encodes CASSFTGRLDNEQFF.

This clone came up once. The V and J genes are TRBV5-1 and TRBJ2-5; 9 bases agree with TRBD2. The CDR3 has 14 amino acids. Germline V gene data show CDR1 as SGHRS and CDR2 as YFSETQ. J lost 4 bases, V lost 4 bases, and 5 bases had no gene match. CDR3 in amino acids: CASSPIAGAETQYF. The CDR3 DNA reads TGCGCCAGCAGCCCTATAGCGGGAGCAGAGACCCAGTACTTC.

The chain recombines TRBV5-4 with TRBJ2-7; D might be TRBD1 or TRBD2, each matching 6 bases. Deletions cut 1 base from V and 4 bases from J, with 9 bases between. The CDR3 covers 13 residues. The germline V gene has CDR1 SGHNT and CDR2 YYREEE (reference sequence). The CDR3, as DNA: TGTGCCAGCAGCTTGACAGGGAGGTACGAGCAGTACTTC. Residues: CASSLTGRYEQYF.

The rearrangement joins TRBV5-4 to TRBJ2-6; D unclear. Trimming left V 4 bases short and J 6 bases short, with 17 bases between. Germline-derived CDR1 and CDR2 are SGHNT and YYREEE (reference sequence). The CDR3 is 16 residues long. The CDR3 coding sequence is TGTGCCAGCAGCCGCGATGACTCGGTTGAGGCCAACGTCCTGACTTTC. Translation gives CASSRDDSVEANVLTF. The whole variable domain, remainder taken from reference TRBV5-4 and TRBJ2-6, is ETGVTQSPTHLIKTRGQQVTLRCSSQSGHNTVSWYQQALGQGPQFIFQYYREEENGRGNFPPRFSGLQFPNYSSELNVNALELDDSALYLCASSRDDSVEANVLTFGAGSRLTVL.

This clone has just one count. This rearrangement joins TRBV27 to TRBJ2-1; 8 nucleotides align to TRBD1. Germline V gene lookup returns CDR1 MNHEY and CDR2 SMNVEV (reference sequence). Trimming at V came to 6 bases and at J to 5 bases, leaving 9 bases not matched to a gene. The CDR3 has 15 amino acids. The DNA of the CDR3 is TGTGCCAGCAGGTACGGGACAGGTCTTAACAATGAGCAGTTCTTC. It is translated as CASRYGTGLNNEQFF.

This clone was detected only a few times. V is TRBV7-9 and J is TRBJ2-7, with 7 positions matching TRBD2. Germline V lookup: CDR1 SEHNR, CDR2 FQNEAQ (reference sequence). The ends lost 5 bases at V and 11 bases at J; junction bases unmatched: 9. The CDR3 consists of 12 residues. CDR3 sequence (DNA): TGTGCCAGCAGCCTCCCTGGGGGGGACGAGTACTTC. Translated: CASSLPGGDEYF.

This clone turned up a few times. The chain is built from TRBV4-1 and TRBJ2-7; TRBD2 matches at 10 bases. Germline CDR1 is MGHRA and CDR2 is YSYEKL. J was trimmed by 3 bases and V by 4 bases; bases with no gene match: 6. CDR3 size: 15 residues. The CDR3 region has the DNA TGCGCCAGCAGCCCGAGGACTAGCGGAAACTACGAGCAGTACTTC. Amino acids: CASSPRTSGNYEQYF.

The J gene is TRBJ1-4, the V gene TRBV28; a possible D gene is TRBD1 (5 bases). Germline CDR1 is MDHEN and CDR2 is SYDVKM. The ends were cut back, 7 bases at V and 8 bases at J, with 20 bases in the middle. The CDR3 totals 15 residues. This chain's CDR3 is CASNKRDVAREKLFF. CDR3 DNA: TGTGCCAGCAACAAAAGGGACGTGGCGCGAGAAAAACTGTTTTTT.

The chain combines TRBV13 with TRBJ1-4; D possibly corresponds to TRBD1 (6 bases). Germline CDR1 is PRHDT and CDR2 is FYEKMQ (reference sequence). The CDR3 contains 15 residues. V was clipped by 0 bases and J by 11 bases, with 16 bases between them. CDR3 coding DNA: TGTGCCAGCAGCTTAGGGGCCGACAGGCTGCGGAAACTGTTTTTT. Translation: CASSLGADRLRKLFF.

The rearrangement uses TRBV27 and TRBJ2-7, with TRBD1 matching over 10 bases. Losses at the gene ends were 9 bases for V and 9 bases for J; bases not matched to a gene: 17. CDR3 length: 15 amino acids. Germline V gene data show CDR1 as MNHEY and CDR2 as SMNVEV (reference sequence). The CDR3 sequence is CASTLSGTGEFAQYF. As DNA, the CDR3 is TGTGCCAGTACCCTATCTGGGACAGGGGAGTTTGCGCAGTACTTC.

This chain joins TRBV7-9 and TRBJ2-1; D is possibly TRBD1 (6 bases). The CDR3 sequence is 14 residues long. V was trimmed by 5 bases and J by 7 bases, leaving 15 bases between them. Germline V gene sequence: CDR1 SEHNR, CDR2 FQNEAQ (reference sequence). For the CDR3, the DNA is TGTGCCAGCAGCCTTATACAGGGATTGAATGAGCAGTTCTTC. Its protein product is CASSLIQGLNEQFF.

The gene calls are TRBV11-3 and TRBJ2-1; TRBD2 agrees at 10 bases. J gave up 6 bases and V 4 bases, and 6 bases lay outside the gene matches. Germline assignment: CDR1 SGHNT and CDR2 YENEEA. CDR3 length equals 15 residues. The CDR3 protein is CASSSGTSASNEQFF. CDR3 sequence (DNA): TGTGCCAGCAGCTCAGGGACTAGCGCATCCAATGAGCAGTTCTTC.

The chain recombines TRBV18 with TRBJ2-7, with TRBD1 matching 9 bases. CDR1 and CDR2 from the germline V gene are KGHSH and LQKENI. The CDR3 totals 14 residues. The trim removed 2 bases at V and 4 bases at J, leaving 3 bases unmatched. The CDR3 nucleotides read TGTGCCAGCTCACCATCAGGACAGGGGTACGAGCAGTACTTC. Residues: CASSPSGQGYEQYF.

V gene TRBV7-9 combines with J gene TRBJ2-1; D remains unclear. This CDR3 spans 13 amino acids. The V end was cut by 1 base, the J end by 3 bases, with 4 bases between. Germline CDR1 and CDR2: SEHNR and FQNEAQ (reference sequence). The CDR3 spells CASSLGLYNEQFF. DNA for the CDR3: TGTGCCAGCAGCTTAGGACTCTACAATGAGCAGTTCTTC. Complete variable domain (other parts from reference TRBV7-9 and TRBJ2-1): DTGVSQNPRHKITKRGQNVTFRCDPISEHNRLYWYRQTLGQGPEFLTYFQNEAQLEKSRLLSDRFSAERPKGSFSTLEIQRTEQGDSAMYLCASSLGLYNEQFFGPGTRLTVL.

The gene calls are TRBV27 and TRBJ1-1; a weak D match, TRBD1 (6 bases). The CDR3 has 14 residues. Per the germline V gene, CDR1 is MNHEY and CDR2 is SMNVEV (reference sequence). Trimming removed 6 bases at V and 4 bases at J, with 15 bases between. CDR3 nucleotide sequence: TGTGCCAGCAGAACAGGGAGTCGCTCCACTGAAGCTTTCTTT. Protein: CASRTGSRSTEAFF.

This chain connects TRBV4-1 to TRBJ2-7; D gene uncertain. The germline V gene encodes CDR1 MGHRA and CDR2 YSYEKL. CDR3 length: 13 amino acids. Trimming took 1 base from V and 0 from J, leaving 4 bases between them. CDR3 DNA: TGCGCCAGCAGCCAAGGCTACTCCTACGAGCAGTACTTC. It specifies CASSQGYSYEQYF.

CDR3 DNA sequence: TGTGCCAGCAGCTTAGATGACCTTATTTACGAGCAGTACTTC. Translating it yields CASSLDDLIYEQYF. The rearrangement uses TRBV7-9 and TRBJ2-7; no definite D call. CDR3 length equals 14 residues. Between the trimmed V and J ends, which lost 1 base and 4 bases, there was a span of 11 bases. Germline-derived CDR1 and CDR2 are SEHNR and FQNEAQ (reference sequence).

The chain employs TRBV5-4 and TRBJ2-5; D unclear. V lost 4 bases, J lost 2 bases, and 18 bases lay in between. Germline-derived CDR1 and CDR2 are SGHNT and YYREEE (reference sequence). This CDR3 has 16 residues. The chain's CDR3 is CASSPGPYPAQETQYF. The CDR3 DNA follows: TGTGCCAGCAGCCCCGGGCCCTACCCTGCGCAAGAGACCCAGTACTTC. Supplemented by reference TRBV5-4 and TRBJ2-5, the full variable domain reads ETGVTQSPTHLIKTRGQQVTLRCSSQSGHNTVSWYQQALGQGPQFIFQYYREEENGRGNFPPRFSGLQFPNYSSELNVNALELDDSALYLCASSPGPYPAQETQYFGPGTRLLVL.

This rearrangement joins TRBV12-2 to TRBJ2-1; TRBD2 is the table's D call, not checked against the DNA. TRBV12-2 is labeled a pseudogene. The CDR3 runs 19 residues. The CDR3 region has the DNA TGTGCAAGTCGCTTAGTGGGACTAGCGGGAGGGTATCTGGACAATGAGCAGTTCTTC. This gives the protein CASRLVGLAGGYLDNEQFF.

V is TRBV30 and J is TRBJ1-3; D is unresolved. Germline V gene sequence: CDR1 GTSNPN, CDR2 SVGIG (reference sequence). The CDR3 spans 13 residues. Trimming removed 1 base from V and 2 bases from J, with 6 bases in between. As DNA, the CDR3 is TGTGCCTGGAGTGATGGGACTGGAAACACCATATATTTT. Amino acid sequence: CAWSDGTGNTIYF.

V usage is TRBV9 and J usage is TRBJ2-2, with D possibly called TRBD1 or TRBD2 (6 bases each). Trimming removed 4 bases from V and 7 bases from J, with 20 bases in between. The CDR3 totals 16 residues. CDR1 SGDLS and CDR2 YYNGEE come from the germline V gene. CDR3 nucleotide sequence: TGTGCCAGCAGCCCCGACGCTGGGGGGCAGGGCGGGGAGCTGTTTTTT. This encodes CASSPDAGGQGGELFF. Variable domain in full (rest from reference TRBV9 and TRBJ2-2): DSGVTQTPKHLITATGQRVTLRCSPRSGDLSVYWYQQSLDQGLQFLIQYYNGEERAKGNILERFSAQQFPDLHSELNLSSLELGDSALYFCASSPDAGGQGGELFFGEGSRLTVL.

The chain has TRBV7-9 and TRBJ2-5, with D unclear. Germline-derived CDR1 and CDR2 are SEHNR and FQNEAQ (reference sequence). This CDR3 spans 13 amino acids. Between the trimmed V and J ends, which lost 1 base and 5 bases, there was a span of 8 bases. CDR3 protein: CASSLGSRETQYF. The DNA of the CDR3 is TGTGCCAGCAGCTTAGGGTCACGGGAGACCCAGTACTTC.

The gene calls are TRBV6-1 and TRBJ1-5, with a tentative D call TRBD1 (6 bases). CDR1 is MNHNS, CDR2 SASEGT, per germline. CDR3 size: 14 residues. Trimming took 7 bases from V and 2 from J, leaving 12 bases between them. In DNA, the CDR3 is TGTGCCAGCATTATGGACAGCCGCAATCAGCCCCAGCATTTT. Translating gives CASIMDSRNQPQHF.

This CDR3 is CASSFGQARWGTQYF. CDR3 bases: TGTGCCAGCAGCTTTGGACAGGCAAGGTGGGGGACCCAGTACTTC. The rearrangement joins TRBV7-9 to TRBJ2-5; 7 nucleotides line up with TRBD1. CDR1 SEHNR and CDR2 FQNEAQ come from the germline V gene (reference sequence). Trimming removed 3 bases from V and 7 bases from J; junction bases left unmatched: 11. This CDR3 comprises 15 residues. Filled out from reference TRBV7-9 and TRBJ2-5, the complete variable domain reads DTGVSQNPRHKITKRGQNVTFRCDPISEHNRLYWYRQTLGQGPEFLTYFQNEAQLEKSRLLSDRFSAERPKGSFSTLEIQRTEQGDSAMYLCASSFGQARWGTQYFGPGTRLLVL.

The CDR3 sequence is CAWSVAGGIHNEQFF. CDR3 nucleotide sequence: TGTGCCTGGAGTGTAGCGGGAGGGATTCACAATGAGCAGTTCTTC. The chain combines TRBV30 with TRBJ2-1; 10 nucleotides match TRBD2. This CDR3 has 15 amino acids. Trimming removed 0 bases from V and 5 bases from J; junction bases left unmatched: 4. Germline values: CDR1 GTSNPN, CDR2 SVGIG (reference sequence). Filled out from reference TRBV30 and TRBJ2-1, the complete variable domain reads SQTIHQWPATLVQPVGSPLSLECTVEGTSNPNLYWYRQAAGRGLQLLFYSVGIGQISSEVPQNLSASRPQDRQFILSSKKLLLSDSGFYLCAWSVAGGIHNEQFFGPGTRLTVL.

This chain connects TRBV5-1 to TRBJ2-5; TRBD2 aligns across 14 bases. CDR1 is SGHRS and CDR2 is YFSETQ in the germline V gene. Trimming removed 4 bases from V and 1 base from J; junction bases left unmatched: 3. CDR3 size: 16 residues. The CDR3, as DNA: TGCGCCAGCAGCGGAGGGACTAGCGGGAGCCAAGAGACCCAGTACTTC. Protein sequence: CASSGGTSGSQETQYF.

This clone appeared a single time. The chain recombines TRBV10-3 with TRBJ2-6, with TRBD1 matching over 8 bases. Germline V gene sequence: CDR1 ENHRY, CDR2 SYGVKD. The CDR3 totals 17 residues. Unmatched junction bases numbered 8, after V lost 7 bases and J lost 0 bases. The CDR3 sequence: CAINRDRTGSGANVLTF. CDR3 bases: TGTGCCATCAACCGGGACAGGACCGGCTCTGGGGCCAACGTCCTGACTTTC.

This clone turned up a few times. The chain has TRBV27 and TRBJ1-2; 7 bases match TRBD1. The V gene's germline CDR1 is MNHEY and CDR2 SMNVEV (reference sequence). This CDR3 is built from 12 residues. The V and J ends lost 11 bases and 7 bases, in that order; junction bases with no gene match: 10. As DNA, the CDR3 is TGTGCCGCGTCAGGGGGAGCGTTTGGCTACACCTTC. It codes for CAASGGAFGYTF.

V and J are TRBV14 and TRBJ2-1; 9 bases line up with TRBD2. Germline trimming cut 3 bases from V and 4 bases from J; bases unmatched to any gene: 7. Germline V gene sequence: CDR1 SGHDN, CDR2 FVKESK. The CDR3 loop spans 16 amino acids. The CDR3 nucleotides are TGTGCCAGCAGCCAGTTAGCGGGAGAGAGATACAATGAGCAGTTCTTC. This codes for CASSQLAGERYNEQFF. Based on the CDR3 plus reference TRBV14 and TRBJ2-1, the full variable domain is EAGVTQFPSHSVIEKGQTVTLRCDPISGHDNLYWYRRVMGKEIKFLLHFVKESKQDESGMPNNRFLAERTGGTYSTLKVQPAELEDSGVYFCASSQLAGERYNEQFFGPGTRLTVL.